This T cell receptor (beta chain) was profiled in a study of CXCR3-negative and CXCR3-positive naive CD8 T cells. Study-wide background: A total of 120 million to 150 million TRB reads was generated, with about 1.5 +/- 0.3 million per library.

As to this clonotype: The antigen remains undetermined.

Naive CD8+ T cells had a CD45RO-CCR7+CD27+CD95- phenotype. The CDR3 runs 12 residues. From germline, CDR1 is PRHDT and CDR2 FYEKMQ (reference sequence). The study, taken as a whole, reports: Naive cells used TRBV-TRBJ genes in much the same way whether CXCR3-negative or CXCR3-positive; memory cells did not. Researchers report CXCR3 expression partially decreased after cryopreservation, with fresh PBMCs used in most assays.

UMI-labeled TRB cDNA libraries were prepared by 5' RACE. TCRdb reprocessed the 5' RACE reads, keeping one entry per CDR3 protein, no DNA. The sample data list about 81,000 distinct CDR3 sequences. The sequence was obtained from a human donor in good health. Some clones in this sample may be carry-over from other donors' samples. Material: naive CXCR3- CD8+ T cells from blood. Specified subset: CD45RO-CCR7+CD27+CD95- naive CD8+ T cells lacking CXCR3 (TNR3-). This rearrangement joins TRBV13 to TRBJ2-7; TCRdb calls TRBD1, which cannot be checked without DNA. CDR3 sequence: CASSNQGYEQYF.